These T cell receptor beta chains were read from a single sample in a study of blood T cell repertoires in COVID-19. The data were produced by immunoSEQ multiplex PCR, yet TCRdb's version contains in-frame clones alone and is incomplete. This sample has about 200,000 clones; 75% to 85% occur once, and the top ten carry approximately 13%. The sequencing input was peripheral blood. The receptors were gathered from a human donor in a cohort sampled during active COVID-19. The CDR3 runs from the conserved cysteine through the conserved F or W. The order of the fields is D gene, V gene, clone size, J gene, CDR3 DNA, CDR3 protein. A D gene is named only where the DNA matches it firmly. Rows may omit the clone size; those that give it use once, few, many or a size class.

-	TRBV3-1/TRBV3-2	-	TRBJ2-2	TGTGCCAGCAGCCAAGCGGGGACTCACACCGGGGAGCTGTTTTTT	CASSQAGTHTGELFF
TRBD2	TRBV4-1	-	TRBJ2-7	TGCGCCAGCAGCCAAAGTACCGGCGGGGGTGGTTACGAGCAGTACTTC	CASSQSTGGGGYEQYF
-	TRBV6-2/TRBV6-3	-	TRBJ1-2	TGTGCCAGCAGTTGGGCCAGGAGGGGTGGCTACACCTTC	CASSWARRGGYTF
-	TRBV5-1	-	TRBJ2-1	TGCGCCAGCAGCTTGGGGGCTAGCCACAATGAGCAGTTCTTC	CASSLGASHNEQFF
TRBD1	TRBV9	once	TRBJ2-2	TGTGCCAGCAGAAAGGGGCAGGGGGCGATCGGCGGGGAGCTGTTTTTT	CASRKGQGAIGGELFF
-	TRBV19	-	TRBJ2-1	TGTGCCAGTAGTATAGAGGAGTTGGCGGGCTATAACAATGAGCAGTTCTTC	CASSIEELAGYNNEQFF
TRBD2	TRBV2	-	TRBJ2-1	TGTGCCAGCAGTCTAGCGGGAGGGGGCAATGAGCAGTTCTTC	CASSLAGGGNEQFF
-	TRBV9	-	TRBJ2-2	TGTGCCAGCAGCGTAGCATGGAACACCGGGGAGCTGTTTTTT	CASSVAWNTGELFF
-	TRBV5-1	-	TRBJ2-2	TGCGCCAGCAGCTTGGCCTTTACGACAGAGCTGTTTTTT	CASSLAFTTELFF
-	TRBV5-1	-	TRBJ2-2	TGCGCCAGCAGCTTGAAGCTAGGGGAGCTGTTTTTT	CASSLKLGELFF
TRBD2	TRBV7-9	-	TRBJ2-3	TGTGCCAGCAGCTCCAGACTAGCGGGAGGAAGGGACACAGATACGCAGTATTTT	CASSSRLAGGRDTDTQYF
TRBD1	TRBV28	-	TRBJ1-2	TGTGCCAGCAGCCGACAGGGTCCTATGGGCTACACCTTC	CASSRQGPMGYTF
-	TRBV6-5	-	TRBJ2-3	TGTGCCAGCAGTCAGGGGGGTCGCACAGATACGCAGTATTTT	CASSQGGRTDTQYF
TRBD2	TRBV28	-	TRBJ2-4	TGTGCCAGCAGGAAAGCGGGAGGGCCCGGGAACATTCAGTACTTC	CASRKAGGPGNIQYF
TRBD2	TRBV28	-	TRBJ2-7	TGTGCCAGCAGTTCCACTAGCGTTAGCTCCTACGAGCAGTACTTC	CASSSTSVSSYEQYF
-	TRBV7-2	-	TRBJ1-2	TGTGCCAGCAGCAGAGGGCCCTCTAACTATGGCTACACCTTC	CASSRGPSNYGYTF
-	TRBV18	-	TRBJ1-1	TGTGCCAGCTCCCCCGGGGGACGGGGGAAGAACACTGAAGCTTTCTTT	CASSPGGRGKNTEAFF
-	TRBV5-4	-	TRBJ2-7	TGTGCCAGCAGCCCGTGGGGCGCCTACGAGCAGTACTTC	CASSPWGAYEQYF
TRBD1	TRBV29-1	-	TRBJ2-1	TGCAGCGTTCCTGGGACAGGGTCCTACAATGAGCAGTTCTTC	CSVPGTGSYNEQFF
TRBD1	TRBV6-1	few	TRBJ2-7	TGTGCCAGCAGTGAAGAGGGTGGGACAGGGGCGCCCTACGAGCAGTACTTC	CASSEEGGTGAPYEQYF
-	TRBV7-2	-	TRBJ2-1	TGTGCCAGCAGCTTTTCTTCCTACAATGAGCAGTTCTTC	CASSFSSYNEQFF
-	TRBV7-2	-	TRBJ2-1	TGTGCCAGCAGCTTAGACAGGGCAAGCTCCTACAATGAGCAGTTCTTC	CASSLDRASSYNEQFF
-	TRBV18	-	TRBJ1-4	TGTGCCAGCTCACCACCGTCGTTGAGCAATGAAAAACTGTTTTTT	CASSPPSLSNEKLFF
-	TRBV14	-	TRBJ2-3	TGTGCCAGCAGCCAAGAACGGAGAGCAGATACGCAGTATTTT	CASSQERRADTQYF
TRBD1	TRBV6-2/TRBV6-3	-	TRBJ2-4	TGTGCCAGCAGTTACTCGATGGACAGGGGGATCGCCAAAAACATTCAGTACTTC	CASSYSMDRGIAKNIQYF
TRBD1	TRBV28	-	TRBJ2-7	TGTGCCAGCAGTTTATTAACCCGACGGGACAGGTATTTCGAGCAGTACTTC	CASSLLTRRDRYFEQYF
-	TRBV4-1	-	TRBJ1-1	TGCGCCAGCAGCCCGGGGTCCAGAAATACTGAAGCTTTCTTT	CASSPGSRNTEAFF
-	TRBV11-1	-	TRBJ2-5	TGTGCCAGCAGCCCAACACAGGACGAGTACCAAGAGACCCAGTACTTC	CASSPTQDEYQETQYF
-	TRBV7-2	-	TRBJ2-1	TGTGCCAGCAGCTTACGGGTTATCAGCTCCTACAATGAGCAGTTCTTC	CASSLRVISSYNEQFF
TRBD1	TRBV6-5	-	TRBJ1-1	TGTGCCAGCAACCGTGGGACAGCTGAAGCTTTCTTT	CASNRGTAEAFF
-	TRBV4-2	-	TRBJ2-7	TGTGCCAGCAGCCAAGACTACAGGGCCTCCTACGAGCAGTACTTC	CASSQDYRASYEQYF
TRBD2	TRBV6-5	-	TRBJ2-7	TGTGCCAGCAGTTACTCGACTAGCTTCAGCTCCTACGAGCAGTACTTC	CASSYSTSFSSYEQYF
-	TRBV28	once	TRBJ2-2	TGTGCCAGCAGTTTAGCAGGGGGGCACGGGGAGCTGTTTTTT	CASSLAGGHGELFF
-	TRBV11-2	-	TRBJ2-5	TGTGCCAGCAGCTTACGCCTAGCCCAAGAGACCCAGTACTTC	CASSLRLAQETQYF
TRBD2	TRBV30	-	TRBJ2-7	TGTGCCTGGAGTGTGGGACTAGAAAGCTCCTACGAGCAGTACTTC	CAWSVGLESSYEQYF
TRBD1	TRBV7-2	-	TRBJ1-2	TGTGCCAGCAGCCCCGGGACAGGGACTAACTATGGCTACACCTTC	CASSPGTGTNYGYTF
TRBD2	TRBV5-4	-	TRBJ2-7	TGTGCCAGCAGCGGACTTGGGACTAGCGGAGGCTACGAGCAGTACTTC	CASSGLGTSGGYEQYF
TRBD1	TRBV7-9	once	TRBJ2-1	TGTGCCAGCAGCCCTCCGGGACAGTCCAATGAGCAGTTCTTC	CASSPPGQSNEQFF
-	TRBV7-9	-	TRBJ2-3	TGTGCCAGCAGTCAATCTCGTAGCGATTTCACAGATACGCAGTATTTT	CASSQSRSDFTDTQYF
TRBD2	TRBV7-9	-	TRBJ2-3	TGTGCCAGCAAAGGACTAGCGGGACTCACAGATACGCAGTATTTT	CASKGLAGLTDTQYF
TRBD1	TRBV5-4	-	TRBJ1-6	TGTGCCAGCAGCGAGACAGGGAACAATTCACCCCTCCACTTT	CASSETGNNSPLHF
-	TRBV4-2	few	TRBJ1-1	TGTGCCAGCAGCCAAGGTCAGGGGAACACTGAAGCTTTCTTT	CASSQGQGNTEAFF
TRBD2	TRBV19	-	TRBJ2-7	TGTGCCAGTAGTAATGTGTTGGGAGCGGGGTACGAGCAGTACTTC	CASSNVLGAGYEQYF
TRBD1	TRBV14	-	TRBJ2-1	TGTGCCAGCAGCCGTCCGGGACAGAATAAGAATGAGCAGTTCTTC	CASSRPGQNKNEQFF